The rows below give T cell receptor beta chains drawn from one sample of a study of T-cell reconstitution after alpha-beta-depleted transplantation in children. TCRdb itself ran the PCR reads through MiXCR, one entry per CDR3 protein. The data show about 1,000,000 distinct CDR3 sequences, under 30% seen once. Sequenced material: PBMCs, mostly from graft donor cells, taken 360 days after TCRalphabeta/CD19-depleted stem cell transplant. The receptors derive from a boy under two years old who had a stem cell transplant for SCID, so the T cells may come from the graft donor. The CDR3 runs from the conserved cysteine through the conserved F or W. A D gene is named only where the DNA matches it firmly. Some rows have no size entry. The others give once, few or many, or a class for an expanded clone.

TRBJ2-3 . . TRBV5-5 CASSPGRSRTDTQYF TGTGCCAGCAGCCCGGGGAGGAGCCGCACAGATACGCAGTATTTT
TRBJ2-6 . . TRBV7-9 CASRLVGFGANVLTF TGTGCCAGCAGACTAGTGGGATTTGGGGCCAACGTCCTGACTTTC
TRBJ2-3 . few TRBV3-1 CASSQLPDTQYF TGTGCCAGCAGCCAACTACCAGATACGCAGTATTTT
TRBJ2-7 TRBD1 . TRBV28 CASSFGDSFYYEQYF TGTGCCAGCAGTTTCGGGGACAGCTTTTACTACGAGCAGTACTTC
TRBJ2-7 . few TRBV20-1 CSARRASTSYEQYF TGCAGTGCTCGAAGAGCCTCGACCTCCTACGAGCAGTACTTC
TRBJ2-5 . few TRBV12-3/TRBV12-4 CASRSPGHSQETQYF TGTGCCAGCAGGTCTCCGGGACATTCCCAAGAGACCCAGTACTTC
TRBJ1-4 . . TRBV29-1 CSVETPRGEATNEKLFF TGCAGCGTTGAGACCCCGCGGGGGGAGGCGACTAATGAAAAACTGTTTTTT
TRBJ2-1 . . TRBV5-1 CASRGRALYNEQFF TGCGCCAGCAGGGGACGGGCCCTCTACAATGAGCAGTTCTTC
TRBJ1-1 . . TRBV29-1 CSVEDLGTGEAFF TGCAGCGTTGAAGATCTCGGGACGGGGGAAGCTTTCTTT
TRBJ2-2 TRBD1 few TRBV20-1 CSARAGQGTNTGELFF TGCAGTGCTAGGGCAGGACAGGGGACGAACACCGGGGAGCTGTTTTTT
TRBJ2-7 TRBD1 . TRBV29-1 CSAGETGVEQYF TGCAGCGCCGGCGAGACAGGGGTCGAGCAGTACTTC
TRBJ1-4 . few TRBV28 CASKGILTNEKLFF TGTGCCAGCAAGGGGATTCTAACTAATGAAAAACTGTTTTTT
TRBJ1-4 . few TRBV29-1 CSVAVRGGEKLFF TGCAGCGTAGCTGTCAGGGGAGGTGAAAAACTGTTTTTT
TRBJ1-1 . . TRBV15 CATSRDWGSTEAFF TGTGCCACCAGCAGAGATTGGGGGTCCACTGAAGCTTTCTTT
TRBJ1-5 TRBD1 few TRBV29-1 CSVGTDQPQHF TGCAGCGTCGGGACAGATCAGCCCCAGCATTTT
TRBJ1-1 . . TRBV12-3/TRBV12-4 CATSLMWGSNTEAFF TGTGCCACGTCTCTAATGTGGGGTTCGAACACTGAAGCTTTCTTT
TRBJ2-2 . . TRBV7-2 CASSSTGRDTGELFF TGTGCCAGCAGCTCGACAGGGAGGGACACCGGGGAGCTGTTTTTT
TRBJ2-1 . many TRBV20-1 CSASGEDEQFF TGCAGTGCTAGCGGTGAAGATGAGCAGTTCTTC
TRBJ1-2 . . TRBV30 CAWARDPKDYGYTF TGTGCCTGGGCGCGGGACCCGAAGGACTATGGCTACACCTTC
TRBJ1-1 . . TRBV5-1 CASSLEAWDYTGITEAFF TGCGCCAGCAGCTTGGAGGCGTGGGACTATACAGGAATCACTGAAGCTTTCTTT
TRBJ2-5 . many TRBV9 CASSDSYQETQYF TGTGCCAGCAGCGACAGTTACCAAGAGACCCAGTACTTC
TRBJ2-1 TRBD2 . TRBV12-3/TRBV12-4 CASSPQRGGHNEQFF TGTGCCAGCAGCCCTCAGCGGGGGGGCCACAATGAGCAGTTCTTC
TRBJ1-5 . . TRBV18 CASSQANQPQHF TGTGCCAGCTCACAAGCAAATCAGCCCCAGCATTTT
TRBJ1-2 . . TRBV18 CASSTQQSSDAVGYTF TGTGCCAGCTCAACTCAGCAAAGCTCAGATGCGGTTGGCTACACCTTC
TRBJ2-3 TRBD1 . TRBV5-1 CASSSDRARTDTQYF TGCGCCAGCAGCTCAGACAGGGCCCGCACAGATACGCAGTATTTT
TRBJ2-5 . . TRBV7-9 CASSYTPAPETQYF TGTGCCAGCAGTTACACTCCGGCCCCAGAGACCCAGTACTTC
TRBJ2-5 TRBD2 . TRBV12-3/TRBV12-4 CASTPGTSGGPYQETQYF TGTGCCAGCACCCCCGGGACTAGCGGGGGCCCTTACCAAGAGACCCAGTACTTC